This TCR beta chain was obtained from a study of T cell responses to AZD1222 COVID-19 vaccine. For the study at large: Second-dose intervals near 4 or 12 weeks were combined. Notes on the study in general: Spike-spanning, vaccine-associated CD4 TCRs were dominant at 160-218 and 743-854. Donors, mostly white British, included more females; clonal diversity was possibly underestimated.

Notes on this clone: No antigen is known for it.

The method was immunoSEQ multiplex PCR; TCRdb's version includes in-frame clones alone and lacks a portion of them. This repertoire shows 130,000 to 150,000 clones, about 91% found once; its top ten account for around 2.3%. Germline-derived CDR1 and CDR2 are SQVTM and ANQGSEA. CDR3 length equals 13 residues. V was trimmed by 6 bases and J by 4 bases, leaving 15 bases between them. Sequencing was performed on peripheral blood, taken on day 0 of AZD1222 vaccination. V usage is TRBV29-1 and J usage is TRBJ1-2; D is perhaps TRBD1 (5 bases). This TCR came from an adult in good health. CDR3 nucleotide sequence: TGCAGCGTGGACGTGCAGGGTGCCTATGGCTACACCTTC. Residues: CSVDVQGAYGYTF.